The 20 T cell receptor beta chains presented below share a single source sample, sequenced in a study of graft-versus-host responses after intestinal transplantation. TCRdb keeps only in-frame clones here, not all; method: immunoSEQ multiplex PCR. The sample holds tens of thousands of clones, around 89% seen once. Which antigens these TCRs recognize remains unknown. Sample: unstimulated CD4+ T cells sorted from spleen or lymph node cells, taken before transplant. Every receptor here comes from a human donor who was the organ donor for an intestinal transplant.

This chain connects TRBV6-5 to TRBJ2-2; weak D call: TRBD2 (6 bases). The CDR3 length is 15 residues. The V gene lost 2 bases and the J gene lost 1 base, with 8 bases spanning the gap. CDR1 is MNHEY, CDR2 SVGAGI, per germline. The CDR3 region is CASSYGGRNTGELFF. In DNA, the CDR3 is TGTGCCAGCAGTTACGGGGGGAGGAACACCGGGGAGCTGTTTTTT.

The rearrangement joins TRBV7-9 to TRBJ1-4; D ambiguous. The length of the CDR3 is 12 residues. Germline CDR1 is SEHNR and CDR2 is FQNEAQ (reference sequence). The V gene lost 1 base and the J gene lost 10 bases, with 7 bases spanning the gap. The CDR3 region has the DNA TGTGCCAGCAGCTTAGTCGAGGGAAAACTGTTTTTT. It translates to CASSLVEGKLFF.

The count of this clone is one. The chain combines TRBV18 with TRBJ2-5; a weak D match, TRBD1 (5 bases). Germline CDR1 and CDR2: KGHSH and LQKENI. Trimming took off 3 bases at V and 1 base at J, with 9 bases between the two ends. The CDR3 covers 14 residues. In nucleotides, the CDR3 is TGTGCCAGCTCACCCCAAACAGGCCAAGAGACCCAGTACTTC. Protein product: CASSPQTGQETQYF.

The chain recombines TRBV4-1 with TRBJ2-7; 8 positions agree with TRBD2. There are 14 residues in the CDR3. V lost 4 bases, J lost 7 bases, and 9 bases stayed unmatched. Germline V gene sequence: CDR1 MGHRA, CDR2 YSYEKL. The CDR3 region is CASSPRTSLGEQYF. CDR3 bases: TGCGCCAGCAGCCCTAGGACTAGCCTGGGGGAGCAGTACTTC.

The chain combines TRBV11-2 with TRBJ2-5, with D possibly TRBD2 on 6 matching bases. This CDR3 is built from 15 residues. Trimming shortened V by 1 base and J by 0 bases, and 9 bases separated the two germline ends. In germline, CDR1 is SGHAT, CDR2 FQNNGV. CDR3 in amino acids: CASSLGAGYQETQYF. DNA for the CDR3: TGTGCCAGCAGCTTAGGGGCGGGGTACCAAGAGACCCAGTACTTC.

The rearrangement uses TRBV7-2 and TRBJ1-3; D gene ambiguous. From germline, CDR1 is SGHTA and CDR2 FQGNSA. There are 16 residues in the CDR3. Trimming removed 5 bases from V and 0 bases from J, with 14 bases in between. CDR3 sequence reads: CASSRGSTSSGNTIYF. As DNA, the CDR3 is TGTGCCAGCAGCCGTGGCAGCACTAGCTCTGGAAACACCATATATTTT.

This chain uses TRBV7-8 with TRBJ1-5; D not certain. V was clipped by 5 bases and J by 3 bases, with 17 bases between them. CDR3 length: 16 residues. Germline V gene lookup returns CDR1 SGHVS and CDR2 FQNEAQ. This CDR3 is CASSPTRGLLNQPQHF. CDR3 sequence (DNA): TGTGCCAGCAGCCCGACGCGGGGTCTCCTCAATCAGCCCCAGCATTTT.

The gene calls are TRBV19 and TRBJ2-5, with no clear D. There are 13 residues in the CDR3. Germline-derived CDR1 and CDR2 are LNHDA and SQIVND (reference sequence). V was pared by 5 bases and J by 2 bases, with 9 bases between. CDR3 coding DNA: TGTGCCAGTAGTGGTCAGATTCAAGAGACCCAGTACTTC. Translated: CASSGQIQETQYF.

The chain joins TRBV30 to TRBJ1-5, with 7 bases identical to TRBD1. The CDR3 has 15 residues. The ends lost 1 base at V and 3 bases at J; junction bases unmatched: 6. Germline V gene lookup returns CDR1 GTSNPN and CDR2 SVGIG (reference sequence). The CDR3 nucleotides are TGTGCCTGGAGTGCTCCGGGACAGTTCAATCAGCCCCAGCATTTT. Translation gives CAWSAPGQFNQPQHF.

The rearrangement uses TRBV27 and TRBJ2-3, with TRBD2 matching 10 bases. This CDR3 is built from 16 residues. V lost 6 bases and J lost 4; bases outside the gene matches: 10. Germline V lookup: CDR1 MNHEY, CDR2 SMNVEV (reference sequence). The CDR3 loop is CASRPFRGLASDTQYF. The DNA for the CDR3 is TGTGCCAGCAGACCTTTCCGGGGACTAGCGTCAGATACGCAGTATTTT.

The rearrangement joins TRBV14 to TRBJ2-7; 9 positions agree with TRBD1. After removal of 4 bases from V and 3 bases from J, the junction contained 7 bases not matched to a gene. Per germline, CDR1 SGHDN and CDR2 FVKESK. The CDR3 is made up of 15 amino acids. The DNA of the CDR3 is TGTGCCAGCAGCCTACGGGACAGGGCTTTCTACGAGCAGTACTTC. Its protein product is CASSLRDRAFYEQYF.

The genes are TRBV9 and TRBJ1-2; D possibly corresponds to TRBD1 (5 bases). Per germline, CDR1 SGDLS and CDR2 YYNGEE. CDR3 length: 14 amino acids. Trimming took off 0 bases at V and 4 bases at J, with 10 bases between the two ends. This CDR3 reads CASSVDGGGYGYTF. CDR3 DNA: TGTGCCAGCAGCGTAGACGGGGGAGGCTATGGCTACACCTTC. Supplemented by reference TRBV9 and TRBJ1-2, the full variable domain reads DSGVTQTPKHLITATGQRVTLRCSPRSGDLSVYWYQQSLDQGLQFLIQYYNGEERAKGNILERFSAQQFPDLHSELNLSSLELGDSALYFCASSVDGGGYGYTFGSGTRLTVV.

This clone was observed a single time. The chain is built from TRBV30 and TRBJ1-1, with D perhaps TRBD1 (5 bases). The V gene's germline CDR1 is GTSNPN and CDR2 SVGIG (reference sequence). With 5 bases removed from V and 1 base from J, the gap between germline ends came to 17 bases. The CDR3 runs 15 residues. CDR3 in amino acids: CAWAGPGLRNTEAFF. The CDR3 DNA is TGTGCCTGGGCTGGACCGGGACTTCGGAACACTGAAGCTTTCTTT. Full variable domain (missing parts from reference TRBV30 and TRBJ1-1): SQTIHQWPATLVQPVGSPLSLECTVEGTSNPNLYWYRQAAGRGLQLLFYSVGIGQISSEVPQNLSASRPQDRQFILSSKKLLLSDSGFYLCAWAGPGLRNTEAFFGQGTRLTVV.

The gene calls are TRBV19 and TRBJ2-3, with 12 bases that match TRBD2. Germline values: CDR1 LNHDA, CDR2 SQIVND (reference sequence). V shed 5 bases and J 1 base; nucleotides not matched to a gene: 4. CDR3 length equals 16 residues. The CDR3 loop is CASSRRTSGGTDTQYF. CDR3 bases: TGTGCCAGTAGTCGAAGGACTAGCGGGGGCACAGATACGCAGTATTTT.

CDR3 region: CAWSVGRDEQYF. CDR3 nucleotides: TGTGCCTGGAGTGTAGGCAGGGACGAGCAGTACTTC. V is TRBV30 and J is TRBJ2-7; maybe TRBD1 (5 bases). V lost 0 bases and J 5 bases, leaving 8 bases between the germline ends. This CDR3 contains 12 residues. CDR1 is GTSNPN, CDR2 SVGIG, per germline (reference sequence).

This chain links TRBV30 with TRBJ2-1, with D perhaps matching TRBD2 (6 bases). Trimming stripped 2 bases from V and 10 bases from J, with 12 bases between. This CDR3 has 12 amino acids. Germline V gene sequence: CDR1 GTSNPN, CDR2 SVGIG (reference sequence). The CDR3 coding sequence is TGTGCCTGGAGTATTACCGCGGGAGAGCAGTTCTTC. This encodes CAWSITAGEQFF. The entire variable domain, with the rest obtained from reference TRBV30 and TRBJ2-1, is as follows: SQTIHQWPATLVQPVGSPLSLECTVEGTSNPNLYWYRQAAGRGLQLLFYSVGIGQISSEVPQNLSASRPQDRQFILSSKKLLLSDSGFYLCAWSITAGEQFFGPGTRLTVL.

This chain links TRBV19 with TRBJ2-2, with 7 bases aligning to TRBD1. The V gene end was trimmed by 6 bases and the J gene end by 2 bases; junction bases not matched to a gene: 6. The CDR3 is 15 residues long. CDR1 and CDR2 from the germline V gene are LNHDA and SQIVND (reference sequence). The CDR3 bases are TGTGCCAGTAGACCCGGGGACAGAAACACCGGGGAGCTGTTTTTT. Translation gives CASRPGDRNTGELFF.

This chain joins TRBV18 and TRBJ2-7; 7 bases agree with TRBD1. After removal of 6 bases from V and 2 bases from J, the junction contained 13 bases not matched to a gene. The CDR3 consists of 16 residues. Germline CDR1 is KGHSH and CDR2 is LQKENI. The CDR3 DNA reads TGTGCCAGCTCCCGACGAAGCACAGGGGTCACCTACGAGCAGTACTTC. This translates into CASSRRSTGVTYEQYF. Combining the CDR3 with reference TRBV18 and TRBJ2-7 gives the whole variable domain NAGVMQNPRHLVRRRGQEARLRCSPMKGHSHVYWYRQLPEEGLKFMVYLQKENIIDESGMPKERFSAEFPKEGPSILRIQQVVRGDSAAYFCASSRRSTGVTYEQYFGPGTRLTVT.

This clone was seen only a few times. J is TRBJ2-6 and V is TRBV11-1, with D possibly being TRBD1 (6 bases). The CDR3 loop spans 16 amino acids. Germline V gene data show CDR1 as SGHAT and CDR2 as FQDESV (reference sequence). Trimming removed 2 bases from V and 4 bases from J, with 12 bases in between. The CDR3 bases are TGTGCCAGCAGCTTAAGTTCAGGGGCAGGGGCCAACGTCCTGACTTTC. This gives the protein CASSLSSGAGANVLTF.

J is TRBJ2-7 and V is TRBV9; D not certain. Germline-derived CDR1 and CDR2 are SGDLS and YYNGEE. V dropped 0 bases and J dropped 0 bases, with 7 bases sitting between them. CDR3 length equals 14 residues. The CDR3 nucleotides read TGTGCCAGCAGCGTAGGAGTGAGCTCCTACGAGCAGTACTTC. This translates into CASSVGVSSYEQYF. The full variable domain, its missing parts supplied by reference TRBV9 and TRBJ2-7, is DSGVTQTPKHLITATGQRVTLRCSPRSGDLSVYWYQQSLDQGLQFLIQYYNGEERAKGNILERFSAQQFPDLHSELNLSSLELGDSALYFCASSVGVSSYEQYFGPGTRLTVT.